These 30 T cell receptor beta chains originate from one sample sequenced in a study of shared clonotypes between healthy human individuals. Libraries were prepared by immunoSEQ multiplex PCR; TCRdb keeps only in-frame clonotypes and omits some of them. The sample consists of about 2.3 million clones, just under 95% of them appearing once. Input material: naive CD4+ T cells from PBMCs. The subset: CD45RA+ positively selected. The receptors were gathered from a man between 18 and 35 years old in good health. Some clones in this sample may be carry-over from other donors' samples.

The gene calls are TRBV5-6 and TRBJ2-3; D uncertain. V was clipped by 0 bases and J by 6 bases, with 11 bases between them. This CDR3 is 14 amino acids long. The germline CDR1 and CDR2 sequences are SGHDT and YYEEEE. CDR3 region: CASSLAKGVDTQYF. As DNA, the CDR3 is TGTGCCAGCAGCTTGGCAAAGGGTGTGGATACGCAGTATTTT.

The chain uses TRBV9 and TRBJ2-1; D is uncertain. CDR1 is SGDLS and CDR2 is YYNGEE in the germline V gene. Deletions cut 4 bases from V and 3 bases from J, with 11 bases between. The CDR3 has 14 residues. The CDR3 DNA reads TGTGCCAGCAGCCCCCGCCCCGTCTACAATGAGCAGTTCTTC. Its translation: CASSPRPVYNEQFF.

The CDR3, as DNA: TGTGCCTGGGGGGGACCGGGACTAGCGTCTACCGGGGAGCTGTTTTTT. This sequence encodes CAWGGPGLASTGELFF. The chain recombines TRBV30 with TRBJ2-2; the match to TRBD2 covers 10 bases. V lost 5 bases and J lost 5; bases outside the gene matches: 11. Germline V lookup: CDR1 GTSNPN, CDR2 SVGIG (reference sequence). The CDR3 sequence is 16 residues long. Combining the CDR3 with reference TRBV30 and TRBJ2-2 gives the whole variable domain SQTIHQWPATLVQPVGSPLSLECTVEGTSNPNLYWYRQAAGRGLQLLFYSVGIGQISSEVPQNLSASRPQDRQFILSSKKLLLSDSGFYLCAWGGPGLASTGELFFGEGSRLTVL.

The chain links TRBV28 to TRBJ2-7; 10 bases are shared with TRBD1. The CDR3 runs 15 residues. Per germline, CDR1 MDHEN and CDR2 SYDVKM. The junction had 13 bases not matched to a gene; V was cut back by 7 bases and J by 7 bases. In nucleotides, the CDR3 is TGTGCCAGCATCTCAGATAGGACAGGGGGTCGAGAGCAGTACTTC. Translating it yields CASISDRTGGREQYF.

CDR3 DNA: TGTGCCAGCAGCCAGACGGGAAGCTCCTACAATGAGCAGTTCTTC. Its protein product is CASSQTGSSYNEQFF. This chain uses TRBV6-4 with TRBJ2-1; maybe TRBD2 (5 bases). Deletions cut 6 bases from V and 0 bases from J, with 12 bases between. This CDR3 spans 15 amino acids. In germline, CDR1 is MRHNA, CDR2 SNTAGT.

The rearrangement links TRBV6-1 to TRBJ2-2; 8 bases agree with TRBD1. Germline CDR1 and CDR2: MNHNS and SASEGT. Trimming cost V 2 bases and J 7 bases; bases outside gene matches: 9. This CDR3 contains 16 residues. CDR3 nucleotide sequence: TGTGCCAGCAGTGAACAGATGGACAGGGCGGGCGGGGAGCTGTTTTTT. This codes for CASSEQMDRAGGELFF.

The gene calls are TRBV7-9 and TRBJ1-1, with 9 positions matching TRBD1. The CDR3 is 17 amino acids. The V gene end was trimmed by 0 bases and the J gene end by 6 bases; junction bases not matched to a gene: 11. Per germline, CDR1 SEHNR and CDR2 FQNEAQ (reference sequence). The CDR3 DNA sequence: TGTGCCAGCAGCTTAGCCGACAGATGGACAGGGGAGGCTGAAGCTTTCTTT. This codes for CASSLADRWTGEAEAFF.

CDR3 amino acids: CASSSDPGYSNQPQHF. Written as DNA, the CDR3 is TGTGCCAGCAGCTCCGATCCCGGGTATAGCAATCAGCCCCAGCATTTT. The chain employs TRBV21-1 and TRBJ1-5. TRBV21-1 is flagged as a pseudogene. The CDR3 runs to 16 residues.

The chain is built from TRBV7-8 and TRBJ1-5; unclear D gene. This CDR3 spans 17 amino acids. Trimming shortened V by 1 base and J by 2 bases, and 15 bases separated the two germline ends. Germline V gene data show CDR1 as SGHVS and CDR2 as FQNEAQ. The CDR3 spells CASSLVSWGRGNQPQHF. In DNA form, the CDR3 reads TGTGCCAGCAGCTTAGTTAGTTGGGGTAGGGGCAATCAGCCCCAGCATTTT.

This chain uses TRBV11-2 with TRBJ2-7; D is unclear. CDR1 is SGHAT, CDR2 FQNNGV, per germline. Trimming took off 1 base at V and 5 bases at J, with 18 bases between the two ends. There are 16 residues in the CDR3. CDR3 in DNA: TGTGCCAGCAGCTTAGCCATCGGTCTCACGTCCCACGAGCAGTACTTC. This gives the protein CASSLAIGLTSHEQYF.

This clone was observed a single time. The chain has TRBV2 and TRBJ2-7; 11 bases align to TRBD2. The trim removed 6 bases at V and 2 bases at J, leaving 9 bases unmatched. This CDR3 has 16 residues. Germline lookup yields CDR1 SNHLY and CDR2 FYNNEI. In nucleotides, the CDR3 is TGTGCCAGCAGGGGTAATAGCGGGAGGGCCACCTACGAGCAGTACTTC. This gives the protein CASRGNSGRATYEQYF.

For this clone: This CDR3 is also generated by other DNA sequences in the sample. CDR3 nucleotides: TGTGCCAGCAGTGTCTCGGGCTACGAGCAGTACTTC. Translating it yields CASSVSGYEQYF. The chain combines TRBV6-1 with TRBJ2-7; no reliable D call. This CDR3 comprises 12 residues. The germline V and J ends were trimmed by 4 bases and 3 bases, with 7 bases remaining between them. CDR1 MNHNS and CDR2 SASEGT come from the germline V gene.

V is TRBV18 and J is TRBJ2-1, with a weak D call TRBD2 (5 bases). There are 14 residues in the CDR3. Germline loops: CDR1 KGHSH, CDR2 LQKENI. Trimming stripped 2 bases from V and 7 bases from J, with 12 bases between. The DNA for the CDR3 is TGTGCCAGCTCACCATTACGGGGAGTGAATGAGCAGTTCTTC. Its protein product is CASSPLRGVNEQFF.

The V call is TRBV2, the J call TRBJ2-7; D might be TRBD1 (5 bases). CDR1 is SNHLY and CDR2 is FYNNEI in the germline V gene. The ends were cut back, 0 bases at V and 0 bases at J, with 15 bases in the middle. CDR3 length: 17 amino acids. CDR3 DNA: TGTGCCAGCAGTGAAGCGCTTGGCAGGGCCAGCTCCTACGAGCAGTACTTC. Amino acids: CASSEALGRASSYEQYF.

As concerns this clone: The same CDR3 is also encoded by other DNA sequences in this sample. The gene calls are TRBV5-1 and TRBJ2-6; D is unclear. Germline V CDR1 and CDR2: SGHRS, YFSETQ. V lost 2 bases to trimming and J lost 0 bases, with 6 bases between them. There are 15 residues in the CDR3. The CDR3 region has the DNA TGCGCCAGCAGCTTTAGGGACTCTGGGGCCAACGTCCTGACTTTC. It encodes CASSFRDSGANVLTF.

The chain recombines TRBV5-1 with TRBJ1-1; D unresolved. Germline V gene sequence: CDR1 SGHRS, CDR2 YFSETQ. The CDR3 covers 11 residues. V was shortened by 5 bases and J by 6 bases, with 8 bases between the two germline ends. The CDR3 loop is CASRAEAEAFF. CDR3 sequence (DNA): TGCGCCAGCAGGGCCGAAGCTGAAGCTTTCTTT.

A single count supports this clone. This chain uses TRBV7-2 with TRBJ2-3, with TRBD2 identical over 9 bases. This CDR3 contains 15 residues. Germline values: CDR1 SGHTA, CDR2 FQGNSA. V trimming: 5 bases; J trimming: 6 bases; junction bases outside the gene matches: 9. CDR3 nucleotides: TGTGCCAGCAGCCGCACGCTAGCGGGGAGCGATACGCAGTATTTT. It is translated as CASSRTLAGSDTQYF.

This clone was recorded once. The V and J genes are TRBV30 and TRBJ2-1; weak D call: TRBD1 (5 bases). CDR1 and CDR2 (germline): GTSNPN, SVGIG (reference sequence). The CDR3 runs to 14 residues. The germline V and J ends were trimmed by 5 bases and 3 bases, with 14 bases remaining between them. CDR3 nucleotides: TGTGCCTGGGCTGTGGGGCGATACTACAATGAGCAGTTCTTC. It is translated as CAWAVGRYYNEQFF.

V is TRBV19 and J is TRBJ2-7, with 10 bases aligning to TRBD2. Germline trimming cut 5 bases from V and 6 bases from J; bases unmatched to any gene: 19. There are 18 residues in the CDR3. Germline loops: CDR1 LNHDA, CDR2 SQIVND (reference sequence). The CDR3 DNA reads TGTGCCAGTAGTCAAGACAGATACACCGGGACTAGCGTTCGCGAGCAGTACTTC. Translated, it gives CASSQDRYTGTSVREQYF.

The chain combines TRBV27 with TRBJ1-2, with 8 positions matching TRBD1. The germline gives CDR1 MNHEY, CDR2 SMNVEV (reference sequence). This CDR3 has 14 residues. J lost 2 bases, V lost 3 bases, and 2 bases had no gene match. For the CDR3, the DNA is TGTGCCAGCAGTTTTCAGGGGGCAAACTATGGCTACACCTTC. Amino acid sequence: CASSFQGANYGYTF.

This chain uses TRBV5-1 with TRBJ1-6; no definite D call. The V gene's germline CDR1 is SGHRS and CDR2 YFSETQ. Trimming shortened V by 0 bases and J by 7 bases, and 5 bases separated the two germline ends. The CDR3 is made up of 13 amino acids. The CDR3 reads CASSLVRNSPLHF. The CDR3 region has the DNA TGCGCCAGCAGCTTGGTGCGGAATTCACCCCTCCACTTT.

The chain employs TRBV28 and TRBJ1-3, with TRBD1 as a possible D gene (5 bases). This CDR3 comprises 15 residues. Germline CDR1 reads MDHEN; CDR2 reads SYDVKM. V gave up 8 bases and J gave up 2 bases, with 16 bases separating them. In DNA, the CDR3 is TGTGCCAGCGTGGGGGGAGAAGTGGCTGGAAACACCATATATTTT. This encodes CASVGGEVAGNTIYF.

This chain joins TRBV18 and TRBJ1-1; D is possibly TRBD1 (6 bases). Germline V gene lookup returns CDR1 KGHSH and CDR2 LQKENI. V lost 3 bases and J 3 bases, leaving 14 bases between the germline ends. The CDR3 contains 15 residues. The CDR3 reads CASSPLGGAYTEAFF. In nucleotides, the CDR3 is TGTGCCAGCTCACCGCTTGGGGGCGCGTACACTGAAGCTTTCTTT.

V gene TRBV11-2 combines with J gene TRBJ2-7; 11 nucleotides agree with TRBD2. V lost 1 base to trimming and J lost 4 bases; unmatched junction nucleotides: 9. The CDR3 is 17 residues long. Germline lookup yields CDR1 SGHAT and CDR2 FQNNGV. CDR3 DNA: TGTGCCAGCAGCTTAGTAGCGGGAGGGCCCTCCTCTTACGAGCAGTACTTC. Translating it yields CASSLVAGGPSSYEQYF.

This clone is a singleton in its sample. The genes are TRBV5-1 and TRBJ2-3; 13 nucleotides align to TRBD2. Germline trimming cut 2 bases from V and 0 bases from J; bases unmatched to any gene: 6. This CDR3 has 18 residues. Germline assignment: CDR1 SGHRS and CDR2 YFSETQ. CDR3 residues: CASSLMTSGGTSTDTQYF. The CDR3 nucleotides read TGCGCCAGCAGCTTAATGACTAGCGGGGGGACTAGCACAGATACGCAGTATTTT.

The CDR3 DNA is TGTGCCACCAGCAGAGTTTCTATCTCCTGGGAAAAACTGTTTTTT. Protein product: CATSRVSISWEKLFF. This chain joins TRBV15 and TRBJ1-4; no firm D call. Looked up from germline, CDR1 is LNHNV and CDR2 is YYDKDF (reference sequence). This CDR3 comprises 15 residues. With 1 base removed from V and 8 bases from J, the gap between germline ends came to 14 bases.

V and J are TRBV7-2 and TRBJ2-1; 8 positions agree with TRBD2. V lost 4 bases and J lost 2; bases outside the gene matches: 4. Germline CDR1 SGHTA, CDR2 FQGNSA. This CDR3 region has 15 residues. CDR3 DNA sequence: TGTGCCAGCAGCTCCCGACTAGCGCCCTACAATGAGCAGTTCTTC. This gives the protein CASSSRLAPYNEQFF.

This clone was counted between two and nine times. This chain joins TRBV15 and TRBJ1-1; D unclear. Germline-derived CDR1 and CDR2 are LNHNV and YYDKDF (reference sequence). Trimming removed 5 bases at V and 0 bases at J, with 10 bases between. The length of the CDR3 is 14 residues. CDR3 in DNA: TGTGCCACCAGCGCCAGATCGTTGAACACTGAAGCTTTCTTT. Translated, it gives CATSARSLNTEAFF.

Comment on this clone: At the DNA level, this CDR3 is encoded by other sequences in the same sample as well. The gene calls are TRBV11-2 and TRBJ2-5; no definite D call. With 6 bases removed from V and 5 bases from J, the gap between germline ends came to 7 bases. The CDR3 totals 11 residues. Germline V gene sequence: CDR1 SGHAT, CDR2 FQNNGV. CDR3 nucleotide sequence: TGTGCCAGCAGTAAAGGGGAGACCCAGTACTTC. Its translation: CASSKGETQYF.

The rearrangement joins TRBV6-6 to TRBJ1-4; D might be TRBD1 (5 bases). CDR3 length: 13 amino acids. The V end lost 7 bases, the J end lost 3 bases, and 9 bases lay between the germline ends. Per the germline V gene, CDR1 is MNHNY and CDR2 is SVGAGI (reference sequence). The CDR3 sequence is CASTGQPNEKLFF. The CDR3 coding sequence is TGTGCCAGCACGGGGCAGCCTAATGAAAAACTGTTTTTT.